The sequence of this TCR beta chain was determined in a study of OX40 agonist ivuxolimab in advanced cancers. In the study overall: Ivuxolimab, an agonistic anti-OX40 (CD134) antibody, was given to patients. Cancers in dose escalation were hepatocellular, melanoma, renal cell and head and neck. Males comprised 82.7% of the group, whose mean age was approximately 60 years (range roughly 20 to 85).

Points from the study as a whole: Patients who responded partially at 0.1-3.0 mg/kg showed clonal expansion ranking among the lowest.

This CDR3 comprises 16 residues. Germline V lookup: CDR1 MDHEN, CDR2 SYDVKM. Trimming removed 5 bases from V and 2 bases from J; junction bases left unmatched: 5. Concerning this clone: Its target is not known.

Only in-frame clones appear in the TCRdb table, and some are missing; sequencing was by immunoSEQ multiplex PCR. The table has about 60,000 clones, approximately 89% seen once. The chain has TRBV28 and TRBJ1-4, with TRBD1 matching over 10 bases. Sequenced material: CD4+ or CD8+ T cells sorted from blood, taken in a trial of the OX40 agonist ivuxolimab. The TCR comes from an adult with an advanced solid tumor such as melanoma, head and neck, liver or kidney cancer. The CDR3 DNA follows: TGTGCCAGCAGTCCACGACAGGGGGCGACTAATGAAAAACTGTTTTTT. Translated, it gives CASSPRQGATNEKLFF.